The sequence of this T cell receptor (beta chain) was determined in a study of blood T cell repertoires in COVID-19 (dated by TCRdb to the early 2020s). With respect to the entire study: Collaborator samples came from the United States, Italy and Spain and covered acute and convalescent phases of COVID-19. The prospective study material was composed of cDNA or gDNA derived from T cells, B-cell-depleted T cells, or PBMCs. Subjects who had been exposed to COVID-19, were actively infected with it, or had recovered from it provided the deeply sampled blood TCRbeta repertoires that made up the dataset. The repertoires were made available in a free public database intended to serve as a resource for research on the immune response to SARS-CoV-2. The samples were drawn from two sources: the first 160 participants of the ongoing ImmuneRACE study, and 1,000 to 1,500 subjects contributed by 6 global collaborators. Sample metadata almost always included a de-identified subject ID, COVID-19 status, age in years and sex. Where available, HLA class I and class II types were obtained from metadata supplied by the sample provider rather than from assay-based typing.

TCRbeta CDR3 regions were amplified from genomic DNA by means of the immunoSEQ Assay, a bias-controlled multiplex PCR. In the paper's pipeline: The number of nucleated cells in each sample was estimated by amplification of reference gene primers within the assay. To quantify the absolute abundance of each unique TCRbeta CDR3 rearrangement, sequence reads were collapsed and filtered. Productive Simpson clonality was computed per sample as the square root of Simpson's diversity index over productive rearrangements. The clones in this table, taken by TCRdb from immuneACCESS, are in-frame only. Not every clone is retained; where verified, under half of the shortfall comes from an unresolved V gene, and the cause of the rest is unknown. V and J calls and clone size follow that table, whereas D and trimming were derived from the DNA. The sample contains 130,000 or so clones, roughly three quarters of them found a single time. Jointly, the top ten make up under 2.5% of the sample.

There are a few counts of this clone. Its antigen target is currently unknown. No much larger clonotype is one base removed from it; base qualities were not supplied. The collaborating institutions used their own protocols to collect whole blood in K2EDTA tubes. Collaborator samples were shipped for TCRbeta analysis as frozen whole blood, isolated PBMCs, or DNA extracted from either sample type. Taken from the germline V gene (reference sequence), the CDR1 and CDR2 loops are LGHDT and YNNKEL. From its cysteine to its phenylalanine, the CDR3 spans 12 amino acids. Just the 36-base CDR3 DNA is kept, in frame starting at base 1. V is reduced by 3 bases and J by 8 bases, leaving a spacing of 10 bases between them. Findings and caveats that apply to the study as a whole: The quantity of clinical and demographic metadata differed by source and by participant and was supplied without curation.

The sample consisted of peripheral blood. The receptor was isolated from a woman in her seventies with acute or convalescent COVID-19. The chain couples TRBV3-1 (or the pseudogene TRBV3-2) to TRBJ1-2; perhaps TRBD1 is the D gene, with 6 bases matching. CDR3 loop: CASSQGANGYTF. The DNA sequence is given as TGTGCCAGCAGCCAGGGGGCAAACGGCTACACCTTC.